The 9 T cell receptor beta chains below all came from one sample that was sequenced in a study of T cell clonality in common variable immunodeficiency. The repertoire was sequenced with immunoSEQ multiplex PCR; TCRdb's copy has only in-frame clones and lacks some. Observed in the sample are 40,000 to 45,000 clones, none of them singletons. Specimen: peripheral blood mononuclear cells. The receptors shown here come from a person between 18 and 75 years old in good health.

The sample holds many counts of this clone. Read sequence stops 3 residues before the CDR3 end, and the germline J gene provides the missing end. This chain links TRBV7-9 with TRBJ2-6, with 7 bases fitting TRBD1. This CDR3 has 13 amino acids. V lost 5 bases, J lost 11 bases, and 6 bases stayed unmatched. The germline V gene encodes CDR1 SEHNR and CDR2 FQNEAQ (reference sequence). CDR3 in amino acids: CASSPDRVDVLTF. Partial CDR3 DNA: TGTGCCAGCAGCCCAGACAGGGTGGACGTC.

The table lists this clone with many counts. The read comes to an end 3 residues before the CDR3 does, leaving the germline J gene to fill in the end. This sequence joins TRBV5-1 and TRBJ2-1; D gene ambiguous. The CDR3 totals 15 residues. CDR1 is SGHRS and CDR2 is YFSETQ in the germline V gene. V lost 2 bases and J 0 bases, leaving 9 bases between the germline ends. The sequenced CDR3 bases are TGCGCCAGCAGCTTAGGAGCGAGCTCCTACAATGAG. This codes for CASSLGASSYNE. The whole CDR3 region reads CASSLGASSYNEQFF.

This clone has at least ten counts. The sequenced fragment ends 3 residues before the CDR3 boundary, so the rest is inferred from the germline J gene. The V gene is TRBV7-2, the J gene TRBJ1-1; D gene ambiguous. The CDR3 is 13 amino acids. Trimming took off 3 bases at V and 1 base at J, with 6 bases between the two ends. CDR1 and CDR2 (germline): SGHTA, FQGNSA. The CDR3 region is CASSFNGNTEAFF. The part of the CDR3 DNA that was read is TGTGCCAGCAGCTTTAACGGGAACACTGAA.

This clone was picked up many times. The read gets to within 3 residues of the CDR3 end, and the germline J gene fills in the rest. The rearrangement joins TRBV20-1 to TRBJ2-5, with TRBD2 matching over 15 bases. V lost 0 bases and J lost 5; bases outside the gene matches: 4. Germline V lookup: CDR1 DFQATT, CDR2 SNEGSKA (reference sequence). The CDR3 consists of 16 residues. The covered CDR3 bases are TGCAGTGCTAGAGACGGGACTAGCGGGAGGCGGGAGACC. Translation: CSARDGTSGRRET. The entire CDR3 sequence reads CSARDGTSGRRETQYF.

This clone came up many times. Read sequence stops 3 residues before the CDR3 end, and the germline J gene provides the missing end. The genes are TRBV5-1 and TRBJ2-3; tentatively, D is TRBD1 or TRBD2 (7 bases each). V lost 9 bases and J 6 bases, leaving 23 bases between the germline ends. In germline, CDR1 is SGHRS, CDR2 YFSETQ. This CDR3 has 15 residues. CDR3 region: CATQGVSRESDTQYF. The sequenced part of the CDR3 DNA is TGCGCCACCCAGGGGGTGTCGCGGGAGTCGGATACG.

This clone was counted many times. The read halts 3 residues ahead of the CDR3 end, with the missing end drawn from the germline J gene. The chain uses TRBV5-1 and TRBJ1-1; no clear D gene. CDR3 length: 14 amino acids. Germline V CDR1 and CDR2: SGHRS, YFSETQ. Trimming stripped 0 bases from V and 4 bases from J, with 10 bases between. The CDR3 bases that were read are TGCGCCAGCAGCTTGGAGGAGGGCAGCACTGAA. It yields the protein CASSLEEGSTE. The CDR3 reads in full as CASSLEEGSTEAFF.

This clone has ten or more counts. Read sequence stops 3 residues before the CDR3 end, and the germline J gene provides the missing end. The V gene is TRBV20-1, the J gene TRBJ2-7; the match to TRBD1 covers 7 bases. V shed 1 base, J shed 0 bases, and the junction held 6 bases outside the gene matches. The CDR3 sequence is 15 residues long. The germline gives CDR1 DFQATT, CDR2 SNEGSKA (reference sequence). The DNA read from the CDR3 is TGCAGTGCTAGAGCAGGGGGAAGGGACTCCTACGAG. This translates into CSARAGGRDSYE. The whole CDR3 is CSARAGGRDSYEQYF.

About this clone: The read gets to within 3 residues of the CDR3 end, and the germline J gene fills in the rest. This chain uses TRBV20-1 with TRBJ1-6; 8 bases line up with TRBD1. There are 15 residues in the CDR3. V dropped 3 bases and J dropped 7; count of bases not matched to a gene: 8. Germline V CDR1 and CDR2: DFQATT, SNEGSKA (reference sequence). The DNA read from the CDR3 is TGCAGTGCTAGTGCTCGGACAGGGTGGAATTCACCC. Its translation: CSASARTGWNSP. The entire CDR3 protein reads CSASARTGWNSPLHF.

This clone has a count of ten or more. The CDR3 goes on 3 residues after the read ends, and that part is filled in from the germline J gene. The rearrangement links TRBV7-3 to TRBJ2-3; D is undetermined. V was clipped by 1 base and J by 4 bases, with 3 bases between them. Germline V gives CDR1 SGHTA, CDR2 FQGTGA. This CDR3 comprises 12 residues. The CDR3 sequence: CASSLSADTQYF. The CDR3 DNA, read in part, is TGTGCCAGCAGCTTAAGCGCAGATACG.